A selection of T cell receptor beta chains follows, all from one sample in a study of CD8 T cells in Susac syndrome. TCRdb reanalysed the immunoSEQ multiplex PCR reads using MiXCR and keeps one entry per CDR3 protein. The table includes 150,000 to 200,000 distinct CDR3 sequences, roughly 94% detected once. The material sequenced was CD4+ T cells from PBMCs. The source is a human donor with Susac syndrome. The CDR3 runs from the conserved cysteine through the conserved F or W. The D gene is left open where the match is weak. Size is stated for part of the rows, as once, few or many counts, or as a class when the clone is expanded.

v_call: TRBV12-3/TRBV12-4
j_call: TRBJ1-6
clone_size: .
d_call: .
cdr3_aa: CASSLVRQGSSPLHF
cdr3_nt: TGTGCCAGCAGTTTAGTAAGGCAGGGGAGTTCACCCCTCCACTTT

v_call: TRBV5-1
j_call: TRBJ2-7
clone_size: .
d_call: TRBD2
cdr3_aa: CASSLRLAGFYEQYF
cdr3_nt: TGCGCCAGCAGCTTGAGACTAGCGGGGTTCTACGAGCAGTACTTC

v_call: TRBV7-9
j_call: TRBJ1-2
clone_size: .
d_call: TRBD1
cdr3_aa: CASSSTTGGYGYTF
cdr3_nt: TGTGCCAGCAGCTCGACGACAGGGGGCTATGGCTACACCTTC

v_call: TRBV4-1
j_call: TRBJ1-5
clone_size: .
d_call: .
cdr3_aa: CASSVTVYNQPQHF
cdr3_nt: TGCGCCAGCAGCGTCACAGTTTACAATCAGCCCCAGCATTTT

v_call: TRBV9
j_call: TRBJ2-5
clone_size: .
d_call: .
cdr3_aa: CASSVGSFWGTQETQYF
cdr3_nt: TGTGCCAGCAGCGTAGGTTCATTTTGGGGCACCCAAGAGACCCAGTACTTC

v_call: TRBV25-1
j_call: TRBJ2-1
clone_size: .
d_call: TRBD2
cdr3_aa: CASSDWGGGPHEQFF
cdr3_nt: TGTGCCAGCAGTGATTGGGGGGGAGGGCCACATGAGCAGTTCTTC

v_call: TRBV29-1
j_call: TRBJ2-1
clone_size: .
d_call: .
cdr3_aa: CSVEPYSYNEQFF
cdr3_nt: TGCAGCGTTGAACCCTACTCCTACAATGAGCAGTTCTTC

v_call: TRBV11-2
j_call: TRBJ1-4
clone_size: .
d_call: .
cdr3_aa: CASSVRTGTNEKLFF
cdr3_nt: TGTGCCAGCAGCGTCCGGACGGGAACTAATGAAAAACTGTTTTTT

v_call: TRBV9
j_call: TRBJ2-1
clone_size: .
d_call: TRBD2
cdr3_aa: CASSLLAGPRNEQFF
cdr3_nt: TGTGCCAGCAGCCTCTTAGCGGGACCTCGCAATGAGCAGTTCTTC

v_call: TRBV9
j_call: TRBJ2-2
clone_size: .
d_call: TRBD1
cdr3_aa: CASSVLDRADTGELFF
cdr3_nt: TGTGCCAGCAGCGTACTCGACAGGGCTGACACCGGGGAGCTGTTTTTT

v_call: TRBV3-1
j_call: TRBJ2-5
clone_size: .
d_call: .
cdr3_aa: CASSQVFEAGQETQYF
cdr3_nt: TGTGCCAGCAGCCAAGTCTTTGAGGCGGGGCAAGAGACCCAGTACTTC

v_call: TRBV20-1
j_call: TRBJ2-3
clone_size: .
d_call: TRBD2
cdr3_aa: CSAGRGTDTQYF
cdr3_nt: TGCAGTGCTGGGCGGGGGACCGATACGCAGTATTTT

v_call: TRBV6-5
j_call: TRBJ1-6
clone_size: .
d_call: TRBD1
cdr3_aa: CASSRGRGNSPLHF
cdr3_nt: TGTGCCAGCAGCCGTGGCAGGGGGAACTCACCCCTCCACTTT

v_call: TRBV4-3
j_call: TRBJ2-1
clone_size: .
d_call: TRBD2
cdr3_aa: CASSQRTSGRASYNEQFF
cdr3_nt: TGCGCCAGCAGCCAACGGACTAGCGGGAGGGCCTCCTACAATGAGCAGTTCTTC

v_call: TRBV3-1
j_call: TRBJ2-7
clone_size: .
d_call: .
cdr3_aa: CASSPSGRSVGEQYF
cdr3_nt: TGTGCCAGCAGCCCCAGTGGCAGATCCGTGGGGGAGCAGTACTTC

v_call: TRBV2
j_call: TRBJ2-3
clone_size: .
d_call: .
cdr3_aa: CASSGDQGADTQYF
cdr3_nt: TGTGCCAGCAGCGGGGACCAAGGGGCAGATACGCAGTATTTT

v_call: TRBV20-1
j_call: TRBJ1-1
clone_size: .
d_call: TRBD1
cdr3_aa: CSAMDDLTGQLLPTEAFF
cdr3_nt: TGCAGTGCCATGGACGATCTAACGGGACAGTTACTTCCTACTGAAGCTTTCTTT

v_call: TRBV30
j_call: TRBJ1-2
clone_size: .
d_call: .
cdr3_aa: CAWSSTGDVGYTF
cdr3_nt: TGTGCCTGGAGCTCCACGGGGGATGTTGGCTACACCTTC

v_call: TRBV28
j_call: TRBJ1-1
clone_size: .
d_call: .
cdr3_aa: CASSLTEEAFF
cdr3_nt: TGTGCCAGCAGTTTGACAGAGGAAGCTTTCTTT

v_call: TRBV20-1
j_call: TRBJ2-3
clone_size: once
d_call: TRBD1
cdr3_aa: CSATKRDRASTDTQYF
cdr3_nt: TGCAGTGCTACCAAAAGGGACAGAGCTAGCACAGATACGCAGTATTTT

v_call: TRBV5-4
j_call: TRBJ2-1
clone_size: .
d_call: TRBD2
cdr3_aa: CASSLGLATDEQFF
cdr3_nt: TGTGCCAGCAGCTTGGGACTAGCCACAGATGAGCAGTTCTTC

v_call: TRBV20-1
j_call: TRBJ1-2
clone_size: .
d_call: .
cdr3_aa: CSARVRQAEDYGYTF
cdr3_nt: TGCAGTGCTAGAGTGCGACAGGCGGAGGACTATGGCTACACCTTC

v_call: TRBV3-1
j_call: TRBJ1-3
clone_size: .
d_call: .
cdr3_aa: CASSQEVSGNTIYF
cdr3_nt: TGTGCCAGCAGCCAAGAAGTATCTGGAAACACCATATATTTT

v_call: TRBV24-1
j_call: TRBJ2-1
clone_size: .
d_call: TRBD1
cdr3_aa: CATSASGQAYNEQFF
cdr3_nt: TGTGCCACCAGTGCGTCCGGACAGGCCTACAATGAGCAGTTCTTC

v_call: TRBV14
j_call: TRBJ1-1
clone_size: .
d_call: .
cdr3_aa: CASSRLTGRYTEAFF
cdr3_nt: TGTGCCAGCAGCCGTCTAACAGGGCGGTACACTGAAGCTTTCTTT

v_call: TRBV3-1
j_call: TRBJ2-1
clone_size: .
d_call: .
cdr3_aa: CASSHRIGVRSSYNEQFF
cdr3_nt: TGTGCCAGCAGCCATCGCATAGGGGTTCGCAGCTCCTACAATGAGCAGTTCTTC

v_call: TRBV4-3
j_call: TRBJ2-1
clone_size: .
d_call: TRBD1
cdr3_aa: CASSQDPGQGFNEQFF
cdr3_nt: TGCGCCAGCAGCCAAGACCCGGGACAGGGGTTCAATGAGCAGTTCTTC

v_call: TRBV18
j_call: TRBJ2-5
clone_size: .
d_call: .
cdr3_aa: CASSPRAEETQYF
cdr3_nt: TGTGCCAGCTCACCACGGGCCGAAGAGACCCAGTACTTC

v_call: TRBV14
j_call: TRBJ2-7
clone_size: .
d_call: .
cdr3_aa: CASSQGLSRDEQYF
cdr3_nt: TGTGCCAGCAGCCAAGGTCTGAGCCGCGACGAGCAGTACTTC

v_call: TRBV2
j_call: TRBJ2-1
clone_size: .
d_call: .
cdr3_aa: CASSLTRDNEQFF
cdr3_nt: TGTGCCAGCAGTCTAACTAGGGACAATGAGCAGTTCTTC

v_call: TRBV20-1
j_call: TRBJ2-1
clone_size: .
d_call: TRBD2
cdr3_aa: CSAISGTSGSNEQFF
cdr3_nt: TGCAGTGCTATATCCGGGACTAGCGGGAGCAATGAGCAGTTCTTC

v_call: TRBV28
j_call: TRBJ2-7
clone_size: .
d_call: .
cdr3_aa: CASSLQGRATYEQYF
cdr3_nt: TGTGCCAGCAGTCTCCAAGGCAGGGCAACCTACGAGCAGTACTTC

v_call: TRBV27
j_call: TRBJ1-3
clone_size: .
d_call: TRBD1
cdr3_aa: CASSLGTGSGNTIYF
cdr3_nt: TGTGCCAGCAGTTTGGGGACAGGGAGTGGAAACACCATATATTTT

v_call: TRBV12-5
j_call: TRBJ2-1
clone_size: .
d_call: TRBD2
cdr3_aa: CASGLGLAGDNEQFF
cdr3_nt: TGTGCTAGTGGTCTGGGACTAGCGGGAGACAATGAGCAGTTCTTC

v_call: TRBV12-3/TRBV12-4
j_call: TRBJ2-1
clone_size: .
d_call: .
cdr3_aa: CASSFSGRRYNEQFF
cdr3_nt: TGTGCCAGCAGTTTTTCCGGGAGAAGGTACAATGAGCAGTTCTTC

v_call: TRBV23-1
j_call: TRBJ1-3
clone_size: .
d_call: .
cdr3_aa: CASSQSLTAGNTIYF
cdr3_nt: TGCGCCAGCAGTCAATCGTTGACAGCTGGAAACACCATATATTTT

v_call: TRBV9
j_call: TRBJ1-1
clone_size: few
d_call: .
cdr3_aa: CASSGGQGTEAFF
cdr3_nt: TGTGCCAGCAGCGGGGGGCAGGGCACTGAAGCTTTCTTT

v_call: TRBV7-6
j_call: TRBJ1-6
clone_size: .
d_call: .
cdr3_aa: CASSLEGRGNSPLHF
cdr3_nt: TGTGCCAGCAGCTTAGAGGGCAGGGGAAATTCACCCCTCCACTTT

v_call: TRBV6-2/TRBV6-3
j_call: TRBJ2-5
clone_size: .
d_call: TRBD2
cdr3_aa: CASSYPVTSGSIETQYF
cdr3_nt: TGTGCCAGCAGTTACCCGGTGACTAGCGGGAGCATCGAGACCCAGTACTTC

v_call: TRBV12-3/TRBV12-4
j_call: TRBJ1-2
clone_size: .
d_call: .
cdr3_aa: CASSFGDGYTF
cdr3_nt: .

v_call: TRBV14
j_call: TRBJ2-1
clone_size: .
d_call: .
cdr3_aa: CASSQDLAAALSNEQFF
cdr3_nt: TGTGCCAGCAGCCAAGACTTAGCGGCTGCCCTATCCAATGAGCAGTTCTTC

v_call: TRBV19
j_call: TRBJ2-6
clone_size: .
d_call: .
cdr3_aa: CASSYRAGANVLTF
cdr3_nt: TGTGCCAGTAGTTACAGGGCTGGGGCCAACGTCCTGACTTTC

v_call: TRBV5-1
j_call: TRBJ2-5
clone_size: .
d_call: .
cdr3_aa: CASSLPSGGEQETQYF
cdr3_nt: TGCGCCAGCAGCCTACCATCAGGGGGGGAACAAGAGACCCAGTACTTC

v_call: TRBV28
j_call: TRBJ2-7
clone_size: .
d_call: .
cdr3_aa: CASSLGKTYEQYF
cdr3_nt: TGTGCCAGCAGCCTGGGCAAGACCTACGAGCAGTACTTC

v_call: TRBV7-8
j_call: TRBJ2-1
clone_size: .
d_call: .
cdr3_aa: CASSLGQHNEQFF
cdr3_nt: TGTGCCAGCAGCTTAGGGCAGCACAATGAGCAGTTCTTC

v_call: TRBV7-6
j_call: TRBJ1-1
clone_size: .
d_call: TRBD1
cdr3_aa: CASSSLYRGGTEAFF
cdr3_nt: TGTGCCAGCAGCTCCTTATACAGGGGAGGTACTGAAGCTTTCTTT

v_call: TRBV20-1
j_call: TRBJ2-7
clone_size: once
d_call: TRBD1
cdr3_aa: CSAREGTGAYEQYF
cdr3_nt: TGCAGTGCTAGAGAGGGGACAGGGGCCTACGAGCAGTACTTC

v_call: TRBV11-2
j_call: TRBJ1-1
clone_size: .
d_call: .
cdr3_aa: CASSLGEATNTEAFF
cdr3_nt: TGTGCCAGCAGCTTAGGAGAGGCTACGAACACTGAAGCTTTCTTT

v_call: TRBV7-2
j_call: TRBJ1-5
clone_size: .
d_call: .
cdr3_aa: CASSLGGYEPQHF
cdr3_nt: TGTGCCAGCAGCTTAGGAGGGTACGAGCCCCAGCATTTT

v_call: TRBV29-1
j_call: TRBJ1-1
clone_size: .
d_call: .
cdr3_aa: CSSQPQGQGNTEAFF
cdr3_nt: TGCAGCTCACAACCTCAGGGGCAGGGGAACACTGAAGCTTTCTTT

v_call: TRBV10-2
j_call: TRBJ2-2
clone_size: .
d_call: .
cdr3_aa: CASRGANTGELFF
cdr3_nt: TGCGCCAGCAGAGGTGCGAACACCGGGGAGCTGTTTTTT

v_call: TRBV20-1
j_call: TRBJ1-1
clone_size: .
d_call: .
cdr3_aa: CSARNTEAFF
cdr3_nt: TGCAGTGCGCGTAACACTGAAGCTTTCTTT

v_call: TRBV15
j_call: TRBJ2-1
clone_size: .
d_call: .
cdr3_aa: CATSRGRLASSSSYNEQFF
cdr3_nt: TGTGCCACCAGCAGAGGTAGGCTAGCCTCCTCGAGCTCCTACAATGAGCAGTTCTTC

v_call: TRBV5-1
j_call: TRBJ1-4
clone_size: .
d_call: TRBD1
cdr3_aa: CASSLAGQGTNEKLFF
cdr3_nt: TGCGCCAGCAGCTTGGCGGGACAGGGTACTAATGAAAAACTGTTTTTT